The 24 T cell receptor beta chains in this list originate from one sample, sequenced in a study of OX40 agonist ivuxolimab in advanced cancers. Libraries were prepared by immunoSEQ multiplex PCR; TCRdb keeps only in-frame clonotypes and omits some of them. Altogether about 41,000 clones are present, around four fifths being singletons, with the ten largest covering roughly 2.7%. The specimen comprised CD4+ or CD8+ T cells sorted from blood, sampled in a trial of the OX40 agonist ivuxolimab. The receptors were gathered from an adult with an advanced solid tumor such as melanoma, head and neck, liver or kidney cancer.

V is TRBV6-4 and J is TRBJ2-1; D unresolved. Germline V gene data show CDR1 as MRHNA and CDR2 as SNTAGT. V lost 3 bases, J lost 0 bases, and 3 bases lay in between. The CDR3 has 13 amino acids. The CDR3 DNA reads as TGTGCCAGCAGTGAGAGCTCCTACAATGAGCAGTTCTTC. Translation gives CASSESSYNEQFF.

V is TRBV21-1 and J is TRBJ1-1; the DNA was not used to check the table's D call, TRBD1. TRBV21-1 is designated a pseudogene. This CDR3 has 18 residues. CDR3 in amino acids: CASSKAGRQGPMNTEAFF. The CDR3 nucleotides are TGTGCCAGCAGCAAAGCGGGGCGCCAGGGGCCCATGAACACTGAAGCTTTCTTT.

In this sample, this clone turned up once. This rearrangement joins TRBV6-1 to TRBJ1-2; no firm D call. Germline V gene sequence: CDR1 MNHNS, CDR2 SASEGT. The length of the CDR3 is 12 residues. Trimming removed 6 bases at V and 3 bases at J, with 8 bases between. CDR3 sequence (DNA): TGTGCCAGCAGGGAGGCATACTATGGCTACACCTTC. Translation gives CASREAYYGYTF.

This clone showed up just once. The genes are TRBV15 and TRBJ1-3; no clear D gene. The V and J ends lost 3 bases and 3 bases respectively, with 6 bases between them. This CDR3 is 13 amino acids long. Germline assignment: CDR1 LNHNV and CDR2 YYDKDF (reference sequence). The CDR3 DNA follows: TGTGCCACCAGCAGGACTCGTGGAAACACCATATATTTT. It specifies CATSRTRGNTIYF.

The V gene is TRBV13, the J gene TRBJ2-5; D call uncertain. Trimming shortened V by 0 bases and J by 5 bases, and 13 bases separated the two germline ends. Germline-derived CDR1 and CDR2 are PRHDT and FYEKMQ (reference sequence). CDR3 length: 15 amino acids. The CDR3 reads CASSLGPRATETQYF. The CDR3 nucleotides read TGTGCCAGCAGCTTAGGACCAAGGGCTACGGAGACCCAGTACTTC. Using reference TRBV13 and TRBJ2-5 for the parts outside the CDR3, the full variable domain is AAGVIQSPRHLIKEKRETATLKCYPIPRHDTVYWYQQGPGQDPQFLISFYEKMQSDKGSIPDRFSAQQFSDYHSELNMSSLELGDSALYFCASSLGPRATETQYFGPGTRLLVL.

The J gene is TRBJ1-1, the V gene TRBV6-5; D is unresolved. The CDR3 has 12 residues. Germline-derived CDR1 and CDR2 are MNHEY and SVGAGI. Trimming shortened V by 8 bases and J by 4 bases, and 11 bases separated the two germline ends. The CDR3 coding sequence is TGTGCCAGCTCCTTCCCAGGCACTGAAGCTTTCTTT. Its translation is CASSFPGTEAFF.

This chain joins TRBV6-1 and TRBJ2-7; a weak D match, TRBD2 (5 bases). CDR1 and CDR2 from the germline V gene are MNHNS and SASEGT. Trimming took 7 bases from V and 0 from J, leaving 13 bases between them. The CDR3 contains 14 residues. CDR3 in amino acids: CASTVGDYSYEQYF. The CDR3 DNA reads TGTGCCAGCACCGTCGGGGATTACTCCTACGAGCAGTACTTC.

This clone was counted only a few times. The rearrangement joins TRBV2 to TRBJ1-5; TRBD1 aligns across 10 bases. V gave up 6 bases and J gave up 3 bases; unmatched junction bases: 5. Germline V gene sequence: CDR1 SNHLY, CDR2 FYNNEI. This CDR3 comprises 15 residues. CDR3 in amino acids: CASRVDRGLNQPQHF. CDR3 sequence (DNA): TGTGCCAGCAGGGTCGACAGGGGGCTCAATCAGCCCCAGCATTTT. Using reference TRBV2 and TRBJ1-5 for the parts outside the CDR3, the full variable domain is EPEVTQTPSHQVTQMGQEVILRCVPISNHLYFYWYRQILGQKVEFLVSFYNNEISEKSEIFDDQFSVERPDGSNFTLKIRSTKLEDSAMYFCASRVDRGLNQPQHFGDGTRLSIL.

The chain employs TRBV5-4 and TRBJ1-4, with D uncertain. The CDR3 runs 13 residues. CDR1 SGHNT and CDR2 YYREEE come from the germline V gene (reference sequence). V was clipped by 0 bases and J by 4 bases, with 4 bases between them. CDR3 amino acids: CASSLGGNEKLFF. The CDR3 coding sequence is TGTGCCAGCAGCTTGGGCGGTAATGAAAAACTGTTTTTT.

V usage is TRBV5-1 and J usage is TRBJ2-7, with TRBD1 identical over 7 bases. CDR3 length: 14 residues. Unmatched junction bases numbered 10, after V lost 7 bases and J lost 3 bases. The V gene's germline CDR1 is SGHRS and CDR2 YFSETQ. The CDR3 DNA reads as TGCGCCAGCTCTCGGGGACAGAGCTACTACGAGCAGTACTTC. It encodes CASSRGQSYYEQYF.

The chain uses TRBV7-2 and TRBJ1-2, with 8 bases lining up with TRBD1. CDR1 is SGHTA and CDR2 is FQGNSA in the germline V gene. The CDR3 spans 15 residues. Losses at the gene ends were 1 base for V and 7 bases for J; bases not matched to a gene: 8. The CDR3 nucleotides are TGTGCCAGCAGCTTAGAGGGGACAGGTCTCCTTGGCTACACCTTC. This translates into CASSLEGTGLLGYTF. The full variable domain, in which reference TRBV7-2 and TRBJ1-2 provide the parts outside the CDR3, is GAGVSQSPSNKVTEKGKDVELRCDPISGHTALYWYRQSLGQGLEFLIYFQGNSAPDKSGLPSDRFSAERTGGSVSTLTIQRTQQEDSAVYLCASSLEGTGLLGYTFGSGTRLTVV.

V is TRBV7-8 and J is TRBJ1-1, with a possible D match to TRBD1 (6 bases). Germline lookup yields CDR1 SGHVS and CDR2 FQNEAQ. V dropped 4 bases and J dropped 0 bases, with 18 bases sitting between them. CDR3 length: 17 residues. CDR3 bases: TGTGCCAGCAGCTCCGGAGGCAGGGGAAGTCTGAACACTGAAGCTTTCTTT. Translation gives CASSSGGRGSLNTEAFF.

This chain uses TRBV28 with TRBJ2-7; TRBD2 matches 11 bases. Trimming at V came to 2 bases and at J to 7 bases, leaving 7 bases not matched to a gene. This CDR3 spans 15 amino acids. Germline-derived CDR1 and CDR2 are MDHEN and SYDVKM. CDR3 region: CASSLSSGRAVEQYF. The CDR3 DNA is TGTGCCAGCAGTTTAAGTAGCGGGAGGGCGGTAGAGCAGTACTTC.

V usage is TRBV2 and J usage is TRBJ1-1, with D unresolved. Trimming took 2 bases from V and 1 from J, leaving 5 bases between them. There are 13 residues in the CDR3. The germline gives CDR1 SNHLY, CDR2 FYNNEI. The CDR3 sequence is CASSEQENTEAFF. As DNA, the CDR3 is TGTGCCAGCAGTGAACAGGAGAACACTGAAGCTTTCTTT.

The chain joins TRBV11-3 to TRBJ2-7, with D possibly TRBD1 on 5 matching bases. The CDR3 is 15 amino acids. Trimming removed 5 bases from V and 3 bases from J, with 17 bases in between. Germline V gene sequence: CDR1 SGHNT, CDR2 YENEEA. The CDR3 spells CASSQGPQGSYEQYF. The CDR3 DNA reads as TGTGCCAGCAGCCAAGGTCCCCAGGGAAGCTACGAGCAGTACTTC.

The chain couples TRBV21-1 to TRBJ2-3; the listed D gene, TRBD1, was not tested against the DNA. TRBV21-1 is a documented pseudogene. There are 16 residues in the CDR3. This chain's CDR3 is CASTPGQGGSTDTQYF. The DNA of the CDR3 is TGTGCCAGCACCCCCGGACAGGGAGGGAGTACAGATACGCAGTATTTT.

The rearrangement uses TRBV25-1 and TRBJ2-3; D might be TRBD2 (5 bases). Trimming shortened V by 0 bases and J by 5 bases, and 6 bases separated the two germline ends. CDR1 MGHDK and CDR2 SYGVNS come from the germline V gene. The CDR3 sequence is 13 residues long. Here the CDR3 DNA reads TGTGCCAGCAGTGAATATGGAGGAGATACGCAGTATTTT. This translates into CASSEYGGDTQYF.

This clone was seen just once. This chain connects TRBV10-3 to TRBJ2-7; D is uncertain. The CDR3 loop spans 13 amino acids. Trimming left V 9 bases short and J 3 bases short, with 15 bases between. Germline values: CDR1 ENHRY, CDR2 SYGVKD. CDR3 protein: CAMAWGEYYEQYF. In nucleotides, the CDR3 is TGTGCCATGGCATGGGGTGAATACTACGAGCAGTACTTC.

This chain links TRBV18 with TRBJ1-1, with D uncertain. The length of the CDR3 is 13 residues. Trimming removed 6 bases at V and 3 bases at J, with 11 bases between. Looked up from germline, CDR1 is KGHSH and CDR2 is LQKENI. CDR3 coding DNA: TGTGCCAGCTCCCCGTCCCGCCACACTGAAGCTTTCTTT. This gives the protein CASSPSRHTEAFF.

The rearrangement joins TRBV28 to TRBJ2-3; 9 bases agree with TRBD2. The length of the CDR3 is 14 residues. With V trimmed by 6 bases and J by 2 bases, 3 bases remained unmatched. From germline, CDR1 is MDHEN and CDR2 SYDVKM. The CDR3 DNA sequence: TGTGCCAGCAGACTAGCGGGCGACACAGATACGCAGTATTTT. It translates to CASRLAGDTDTQYF.

The chain uses TRBV28 and TRBJ1-2, with D perhaps TRBD1 (6 bases). The CDR3 is 14 residues long. Trimming cost V 2 bases and J 5 bases, with 12 bases left between them. CDR1 and CDR2 (germline): MDHEN, SYDVKM. The DNA for the CDR3 is TGTGCCAGCAGTTTAGTCAGGGGCCTTTATGGCTACACCTTC. This gives the protein CASSLVRGLYGYTF.

Only a few counts were recorded for this clone. This sequence joins TRBV9 and TRBJ2-1, with TRBD1 matching 7 bases. Per germline, CDR1 SGDLS and CDR2 YYNGEE. This CDR3 is built from 15 residues. The ends lost 7 bases at V and 5 bases at J; junction bases unmatched: 12. The CDR3 loop is CASANRDRVNNEQFF. The CDR3 DNA reads TGTGCCAGCGCGAACCGGGACAGAGTAAACAATGAGCAGTTCTTC.

The chain links TRBV11-1 to TRBJ2-1; a possible D gene is TRBD1 (5 bases). The germline V gene has CDR1 SGHAT and CDR2 FQDESV (reference sequence). The V end lost 5 bases, the J end lost 8 bases, and 22 bases lay between the germline ends. There are 16 residues in the CDR3. DNA for the CDR3: TGTGCCAGCAGCGAATATGGGGCAGGGAATGGGCATGAGCAGTTCTTC. Translation gives CASSEYGAGNGHEQFF. Complete variable domain (other parts from reference TRBV11-1 and TRBJ2-1): EAEVAQSPRYKITEKSQAVAFWCDPISGHATLYWYRQILGQGPELLVQFQDESVVDDSQLPKDRFSAERLKGVDSTLKIQPAELGDSAMYLCASSEYGAGNGHEQFFGPGTRLTVL.

The chain combines TRBV2 with TRBJ2-7; 8 bases match TRBD2. Germline CDR1 and CDR2: SNHLY and FYNNEI. The length of the CDR3 is 15 residues. With 6 bases clipped from V and 4 bases from J, the junction kept 11 bases outside the gene matches. The CDR3 loop is CASRGGLASYYEQYF. CDR3 DNA sequence: TGTGCCAGCAGGGGTGGACTAGCTTCCTATTACGAGCAGTACTTC.